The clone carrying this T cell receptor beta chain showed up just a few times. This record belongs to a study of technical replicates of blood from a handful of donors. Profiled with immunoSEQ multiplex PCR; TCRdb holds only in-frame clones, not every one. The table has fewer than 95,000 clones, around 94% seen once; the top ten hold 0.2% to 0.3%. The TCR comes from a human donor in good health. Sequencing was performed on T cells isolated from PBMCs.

In nucleotides, the CDR3 is TGTGCCAGCAGCCTCGTAGCGGGGGGGCACACAGATACGCAGTATTTT. Its protein product is CASSLVAGGHTDTQYF. The genes are TRBV7-9 and TRBJ2-3, with 11 bases that match TRBD2. The germline gives CDR1 SEHNR, CDR2 FQNEAQ (reference sequence). J was trimmed by 2 bases and V by 5 bases; bases with no gene match: 6. This CDR3 is 16 amino acids long.